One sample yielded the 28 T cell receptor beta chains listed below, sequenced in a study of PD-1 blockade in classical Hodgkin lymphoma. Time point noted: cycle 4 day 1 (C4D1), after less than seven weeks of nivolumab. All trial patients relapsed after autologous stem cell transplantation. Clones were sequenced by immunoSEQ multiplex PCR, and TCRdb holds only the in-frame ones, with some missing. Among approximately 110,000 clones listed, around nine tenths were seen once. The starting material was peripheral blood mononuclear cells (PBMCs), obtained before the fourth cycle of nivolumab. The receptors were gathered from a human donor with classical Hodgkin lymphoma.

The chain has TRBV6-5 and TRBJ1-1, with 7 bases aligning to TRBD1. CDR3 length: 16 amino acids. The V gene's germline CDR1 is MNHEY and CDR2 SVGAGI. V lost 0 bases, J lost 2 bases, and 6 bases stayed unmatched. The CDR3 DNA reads TGTGCCAGCAGTTACTCGATAGGGACAGCCAACACTGAAGCTTTCTTT. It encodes CASSYSIGTANTEAFF.

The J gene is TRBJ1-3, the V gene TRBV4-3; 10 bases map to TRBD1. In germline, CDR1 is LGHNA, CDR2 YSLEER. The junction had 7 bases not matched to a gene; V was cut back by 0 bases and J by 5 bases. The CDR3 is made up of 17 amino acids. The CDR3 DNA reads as TGCGCCAGCAGCCAAGAAACGGACAGGGGGATTAGAAACACCATATATTTT. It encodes CASSQETDRGIRNTIYF.

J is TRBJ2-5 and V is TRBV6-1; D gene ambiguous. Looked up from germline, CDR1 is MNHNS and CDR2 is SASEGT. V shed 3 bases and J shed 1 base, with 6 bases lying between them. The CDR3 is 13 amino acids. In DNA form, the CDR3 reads TGTGCCAGCAGTGACTTATTCCAAGAGACCCAGTACTTC. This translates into CASSDLFQETQYF.

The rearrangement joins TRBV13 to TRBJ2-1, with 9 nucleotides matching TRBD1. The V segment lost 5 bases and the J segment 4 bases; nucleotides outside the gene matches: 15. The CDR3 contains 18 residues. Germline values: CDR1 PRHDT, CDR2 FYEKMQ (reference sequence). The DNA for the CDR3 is TGTGCCAGCAGCCGGGACAGGGACGTGGTCGGGGCGTACAATGAGCAGTTCTTC. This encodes CASSRDRDVVGAYNEQFF.

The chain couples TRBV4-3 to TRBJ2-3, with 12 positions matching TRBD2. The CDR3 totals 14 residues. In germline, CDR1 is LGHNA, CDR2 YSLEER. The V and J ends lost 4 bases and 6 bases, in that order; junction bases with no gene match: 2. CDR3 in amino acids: CASSRTSGKDTQYF. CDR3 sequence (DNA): TGCGCCAGCAGCCGGACTAGCGGGAAGGATACGCAGTATTTT.

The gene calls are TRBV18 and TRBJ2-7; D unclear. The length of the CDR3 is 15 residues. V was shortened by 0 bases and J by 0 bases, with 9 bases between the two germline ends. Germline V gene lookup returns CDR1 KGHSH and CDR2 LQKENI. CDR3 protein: CASSPPVPISYEQYF. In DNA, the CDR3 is TGTGCCAGCTCACCACCGGTCCCAATCTCCTACGAGCAGTACTTC.

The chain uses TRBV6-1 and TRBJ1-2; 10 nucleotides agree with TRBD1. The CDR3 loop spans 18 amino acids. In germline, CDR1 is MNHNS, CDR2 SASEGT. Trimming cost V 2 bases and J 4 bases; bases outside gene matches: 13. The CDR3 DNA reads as TGTGCCAGCAGTGAACGTGCGGGACAGGGGTTAGTCGGCTATGGCTACACCTTC. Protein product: CASSERAGQGLVGYGYTF.

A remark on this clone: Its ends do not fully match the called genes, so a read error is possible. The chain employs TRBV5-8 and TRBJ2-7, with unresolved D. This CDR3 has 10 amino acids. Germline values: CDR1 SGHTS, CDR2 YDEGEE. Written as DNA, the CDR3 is TGTGCCAGCAGCTTGTTCGGGTCCACCTTC. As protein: CASSLFGSTF. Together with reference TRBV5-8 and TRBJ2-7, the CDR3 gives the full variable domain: EAGVTQSPTHLIKTRGQQATLRCSPISGHTSVYWYQQALGLGLQFLLWYDEGEERNRGNFPPRFSGRQFPNYSSELNVNALELEDSALYLCASSLFGSTFGPGTRLTVT.

The CDR3 reads CASSQTYVQVSRETQYF. The CDR3 DNA reads as TGCGCCAGCAGCCAAACCTACGTACAGGTGTCCCGAGAGACCCAGTACTTC. J is TRBJ2-5 and V is TRBV4-1; a weak D match, TRBD1 (5 bases). The CDR3 has 17 amino acids. CDR1 and CDR2 (germline): MGHRA, YSYEKL. The V and J ends lost 2 bases and 4 bases respectively, with 20 bases between them.

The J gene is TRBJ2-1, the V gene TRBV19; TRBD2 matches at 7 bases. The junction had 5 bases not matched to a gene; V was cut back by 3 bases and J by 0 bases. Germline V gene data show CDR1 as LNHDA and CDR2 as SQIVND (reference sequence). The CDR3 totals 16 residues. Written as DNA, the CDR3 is TGTGCCAGTAGTATGGGGGGGAGGGCCTCCTACAATGAGCAGTTCTTC. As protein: CASSMGGRASYNEQFF. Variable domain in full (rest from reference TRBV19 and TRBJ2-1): DGGITQSPKYLFRKEGQNVTLSCEQNLNHDAMYWYRQDPGQGLRLIYYSQIVNDFQKGDIAEGYSVSREKKESFPLTVTSAQKNPTAFYLCASSMGGRASYNEQFFGPGTRLTVL.

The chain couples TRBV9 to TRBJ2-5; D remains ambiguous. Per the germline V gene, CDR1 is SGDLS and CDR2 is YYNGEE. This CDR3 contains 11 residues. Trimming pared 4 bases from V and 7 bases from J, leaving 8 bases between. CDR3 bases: TGTGCCAGCAGCTTAAATCGGACCCAGTACTTC. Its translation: CASSLNRTQYF.

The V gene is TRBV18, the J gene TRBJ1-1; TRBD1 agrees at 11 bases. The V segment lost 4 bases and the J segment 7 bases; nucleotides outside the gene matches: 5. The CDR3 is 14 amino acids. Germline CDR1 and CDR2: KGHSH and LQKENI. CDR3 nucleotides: TGTGCCAGCTCACTGGGACAGGGGGATCTTGAAGCTTTCTTT. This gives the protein CASSLGQGDLEAFF.

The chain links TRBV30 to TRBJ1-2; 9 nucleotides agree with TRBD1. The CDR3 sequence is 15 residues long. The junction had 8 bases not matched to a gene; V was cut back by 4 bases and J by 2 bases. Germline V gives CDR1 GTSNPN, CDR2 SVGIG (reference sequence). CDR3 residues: CAWNYGQGLNYGYTF. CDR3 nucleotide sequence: TGTGCCTGGAACTACGGACAGGGGCTCAACTATGGCTACACCTTC. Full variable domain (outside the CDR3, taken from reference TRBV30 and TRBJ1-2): SQTIHQWPATLVQPVGSPLSLECTVEGTSNPNLYWYRQAAGRGLQLLFYSVGIGQISSEVPQNLSASRPQDRQFILSSKKLLLSDSGFYLCAWNYGQGLNYGYTFGSGTRLTVV.

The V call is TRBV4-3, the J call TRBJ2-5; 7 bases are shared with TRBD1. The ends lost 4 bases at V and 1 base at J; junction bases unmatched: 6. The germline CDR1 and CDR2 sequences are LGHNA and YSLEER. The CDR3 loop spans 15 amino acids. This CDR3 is CASSRLTGRQETQYF. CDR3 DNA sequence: TGCGCCAGCAGCCGCCTGACAGGGCGCCAAGAGACCCAGTACTTC.

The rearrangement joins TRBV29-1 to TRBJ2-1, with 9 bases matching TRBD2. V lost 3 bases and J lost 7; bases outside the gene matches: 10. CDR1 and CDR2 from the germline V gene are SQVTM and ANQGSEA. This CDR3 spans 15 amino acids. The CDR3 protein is CSVDLGSGRWNEQFF. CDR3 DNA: TGCAGCGTTGACCTCGGTAGCGGGAGATGGAATGAGCAGTTCTTC.

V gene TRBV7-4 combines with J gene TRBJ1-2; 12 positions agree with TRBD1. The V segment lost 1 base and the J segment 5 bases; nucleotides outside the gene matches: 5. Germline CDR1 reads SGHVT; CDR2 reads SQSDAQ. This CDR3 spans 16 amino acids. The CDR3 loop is CASSLEGTGGPYGYTF. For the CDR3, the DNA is TGTGCCAGCAGCTTAGAAGGGACAGGGGGCCCTTATGGCTACACCTTC.

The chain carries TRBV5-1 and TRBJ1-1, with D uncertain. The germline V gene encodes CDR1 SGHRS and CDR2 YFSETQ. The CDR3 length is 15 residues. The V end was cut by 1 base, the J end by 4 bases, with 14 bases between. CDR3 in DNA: TGCGCCAGCAGCTTGACCGCTAATACGGGCACTGAAGCTTTCTTT. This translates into CASSLTANTGTEAFF. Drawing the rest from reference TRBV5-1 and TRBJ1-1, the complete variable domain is KAGVTQTPRYLIKTRGQQVTLSCSPISGHRSVSWYQQTPGQGLQFLFEYFSETQRNKGNFPGRFSGRQFSNSRSEMNVSTLELGDSALYLCASSLTANTGTEAFFGQGTRLTVV.

The CDR3 protein is CASSERPTEQFF. For the CDR3, the DNA is TGTGCCAGCAGTGAACGTCCTACCGAGCAGTTCTTC. This sequence joins TRBV2 and TRBJ2-1; D is uncertain. This CDR3 comprises 12 residues. From germline, CDR1 is SNHLY and CDR2 FYNNEI. V was clipped by 2 bases and J by 10 bases, with 9 bases between them.

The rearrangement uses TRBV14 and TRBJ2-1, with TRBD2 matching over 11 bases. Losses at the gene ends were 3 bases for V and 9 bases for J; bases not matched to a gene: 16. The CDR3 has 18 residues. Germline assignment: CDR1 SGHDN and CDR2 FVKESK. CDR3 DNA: TGTGCCAGCAGCCAGAGGGGGACTAGCGGAAATTGGGATGGTGAGCAGTTCTTC. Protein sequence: CASSQRGTSGNWDGEQFF.

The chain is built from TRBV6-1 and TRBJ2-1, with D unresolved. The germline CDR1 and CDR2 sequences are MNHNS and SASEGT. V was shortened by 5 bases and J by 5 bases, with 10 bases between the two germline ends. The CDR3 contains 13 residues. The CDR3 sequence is CASSRNWDNEQFF. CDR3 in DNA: TGTGCCAGCAGTCGAAATTGGGACAATGAGCAGTTCTTC.

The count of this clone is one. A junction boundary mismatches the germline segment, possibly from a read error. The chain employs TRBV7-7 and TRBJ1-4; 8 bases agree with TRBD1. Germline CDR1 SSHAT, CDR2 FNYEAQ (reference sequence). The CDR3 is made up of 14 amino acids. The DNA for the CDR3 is TGTGCTAGCAGCTTAAACAGGGGGAGTGAAAAACTGTTTTTT. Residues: CASSLNRGSEKLFF. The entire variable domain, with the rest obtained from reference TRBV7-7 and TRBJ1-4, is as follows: GAGVSQSPRYKVTKRGQDVTLRCDPISSHATLYWYQQALGQGPEFLTYFNYEAQPDKSGLPSDRFSAERPEGSISTLTIQRTEQRDSAMYRCASSLNRGSEKLFFGSGTQLSVL.

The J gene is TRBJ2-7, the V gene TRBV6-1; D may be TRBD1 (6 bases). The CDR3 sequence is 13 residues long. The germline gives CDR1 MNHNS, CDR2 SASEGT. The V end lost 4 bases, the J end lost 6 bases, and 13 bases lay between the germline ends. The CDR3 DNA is TGTGCCAGCAGTGGGAACAGGGATAGCGAGCAGTACTTC. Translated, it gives CASSGNRDSEQYF.

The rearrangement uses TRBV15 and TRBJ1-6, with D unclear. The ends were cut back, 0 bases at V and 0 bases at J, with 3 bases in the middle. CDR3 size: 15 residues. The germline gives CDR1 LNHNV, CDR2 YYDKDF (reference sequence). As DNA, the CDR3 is TGTGCCACCAGCAGAGACCGCTCCTATAATTCACCCCTCCACTTT. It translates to CATSRDRSYNSPLHF. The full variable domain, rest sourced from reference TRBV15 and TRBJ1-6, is DAMVIQNPRYQVTQFGKPVTLSCSQTLNHNVMYWYQQKSSQAPKLLFHYYDKDFNNEADTPDNFQSRRPNTSFCFLDIRSPGLGDTAMYLCATSRDRSYNSPLHFGNGTRLTVT.

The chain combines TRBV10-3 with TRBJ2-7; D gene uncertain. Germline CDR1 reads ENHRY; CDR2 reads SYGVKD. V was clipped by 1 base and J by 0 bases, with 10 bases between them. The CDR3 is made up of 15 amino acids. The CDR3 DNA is TGTGCCATCAGTGAGTTGGCAGGCAGCTCCTACGAGCAGTACTTC. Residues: CAISELAGSSYEQYF.

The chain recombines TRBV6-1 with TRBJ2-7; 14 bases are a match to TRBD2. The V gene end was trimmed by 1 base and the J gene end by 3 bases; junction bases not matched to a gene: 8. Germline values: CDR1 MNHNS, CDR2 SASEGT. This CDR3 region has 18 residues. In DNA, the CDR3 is TGTGCCAGCAGTGAAGGGGGCCGACTAGCGGGAGGGCTCTACGAGCAGTACTTC. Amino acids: CASSEGGRLAGGLYEQYF.

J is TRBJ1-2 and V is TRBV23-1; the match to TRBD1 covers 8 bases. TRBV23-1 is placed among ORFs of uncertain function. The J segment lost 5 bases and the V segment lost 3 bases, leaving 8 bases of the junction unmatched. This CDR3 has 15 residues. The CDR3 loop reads CASSQGGQGGYGYTF. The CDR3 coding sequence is TGCGCCAGCAGTCAGGGAGGACAGGGTGGATATGGCTACACCTTC.

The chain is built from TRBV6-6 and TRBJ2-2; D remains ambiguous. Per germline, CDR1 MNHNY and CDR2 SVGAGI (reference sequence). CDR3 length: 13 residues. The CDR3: CVCGRLSAGELFF. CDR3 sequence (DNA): TGTGTCTGTGGGCGGCTGAGCGCCGGGGAGCTGTTTTTT.

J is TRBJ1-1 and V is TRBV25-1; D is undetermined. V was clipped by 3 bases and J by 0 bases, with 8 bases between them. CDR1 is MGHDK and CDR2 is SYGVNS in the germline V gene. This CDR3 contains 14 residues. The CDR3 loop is CASSDDFMNTEAFF. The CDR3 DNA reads TGTGCCAGCAGTGACGACTTCATGAACACTGAAGCTTTCTTT.